This T cell receptor (beta chain) originates from a study of T-cell memory formation after mild COVID-19. General study points: Pre-infection memory held some responding clones, suggesting pre-existing cross-reactive T cells responded.

CDR1 is SGHTA, CDR2 FQGNSA, per germline. The CDR3 contains 13 residues. Trimming pared 5 bases from V and 10 bases from J, leaving 15 bases between. This clonotype turned up a few times. Antigen specificity is unknown. MiXCR, run by TCRdb on the 5' RACE reads, gives a single entry per CDR3 protein. The table lists roughly 130,000 distinct CDR3 sequences, around 15% of them singletons. This clonotype was sampled from a man between 18 and 29 years old who had mild COVID-19 (a few samples of this study predate the infection). Cell type and time point are not known. V usage is TRBV7-2 and J usage is TRBJ2-1, with a possible D match to TRBD1 (6 bases). The sample taken for sequencing was PBMCs or a T cell subset sorted from them (not recorded which). CDR3 amino acids: CASSLQGQGEQFF. The CDR3 nucleotides are TGTGCCAGCAGCCTACAGGGTCAGGGGGAGCAGTTCTTC.